This TCR beta chain was captured by sequencing in a study of cytomegalovirus exposure and HLA in healthy donors (dated by TCRdb to 2016 to 2017). Study-level background: In an earlier analysis of some 550 of the donors, approximately 300 Gb of sequence data and 117 million unique TCR beta sequences from roughly 200 million T cells were reported. Besides the first cohort of hundreds of subjects, a separate validation cohort made up of 120 or so different subjects was used. To predict cytomegalovirus infection status, the study brought together high-throughput TCR immunosequencing, statistical association of individual TCRs with disease status, and machine learning. Across around 400 genotyped donors of the cohort, an average of approximately 220,000 unique TCR beta nucleotide sequences per donor were sequenced, and around 19% of those sequences were non-productive. A later analysis re-analyzed previously published TCR beta repertoires from hundreds of donors and added high-resolution HLA genotyping to study TCR occurrence patterns. An earlier analysis of more than 450 of the donors used high-throughput TCR beta sequencing to judge whether each TCR beta V gene segment behaved as functional or pseudogenic. An early release that covered about 640 HLA-typed donors contained approximately 300 gigabases of sequencing data and about 93 million unique TCR sequences. Every discovery cohort repertoire had been produced on one sequencing platform. A later genetic analysis took genome-wide SNP genotypes for about 55% of the 666 donors and used that subset as a discovery cohort. Of the roughly 400 genotyped donors, roughly 80% fell in the genetic ancestry cluster associated with self-reported Caucasian donors. The study profiled the T cell repertoires of 500 to 800 subjects by immunosequencing and related them to cytomegalovirus serostatus. Rather than drawing on any new phenotypic data, the later analysis identified candidate immune exposures from TCR beta sequences and the way those sequences occurred across donors. Roughly five DR-DQ haplotypes were handled as single units for association and clustering because linkage in the cohort was strong. The study aimed to test whether signatures of past pathogen exposure could be identified by cataloging public T cell receptors. HLA typing covered class I and class II loci at four-digit resolution. The number of typed donors differed by locus: about 620-630 for A, B, C, DRB1 and DQB1; 522 for DQA1; some 590 for DPA1; and about 450 for DPB1. Alongside the repertoire data, information on donor age, sex, ethnicity and CMV serostatus was compiled. Broader findings and caveats from the paper: A few of the identified cytomegalovirus-associated TCR beta chains were confirmed in vitro to be specific for cytomegalovirus antigens. Strong co-occurrence of HLA alleles, especially DR and DQ, made assigning TCR associations to individual alleles difficult. Linkage disequilibrium might explain the correlated functional status among segregating V segments, but an unknown experimental factor could not be ruled out. In the study, 150 to 200 TCR beta chains were listed as associated with cytomegalovirus. Some IMGT-functional V segments, including TRBV6-2 and TRBV6-3, could not be distinguished by the 87-base-pair reads and were therefore excluded. It was suggested by the authors that the approach could potentially be generalized to other disease states and immunological phenotypes. A group of highly shared sequence variants was considered likely to be a technical artifact of the sequencing pipeline. In an earlier analysis of some 640 of the donors, most TCR beta V segments were observed in productive rearrangements about 87% or about 30% of the time, broadly matching IMGT annotations. A later analysis associated roughly 17,000 TCR beta sequences with specific HLA alleles at a false discovery rate of 0.05. While some public TCRs were present in many individuals, most TCR sequences turned up only very rarely across donors. Roughly uniform sequencing depth across donors was assumed in presence/absence analyses, although this assumption may not hold. HLA typing was unavailable for some donors at each locus, so association tests used only the typed subset. In a later analysis, HLA-associated TCR beta chains were found to be more clonally expanded and to have lower generation probabilities than equally common non-associated chains. Cytomegalovirus status was reported to be diagnosed by the classifier with high specificity and sensitivity in both the original and validation cohorts. The only immune exposure information available for the cohort was CMV serostatus. A later analysis found that most CMV-associated TCR beta chains appeared HLA-restricted, with HLA associations seemingly driven largely by CMV exposure. A further reported finding was that TCR beta sequences accurately predicted the HLA-A and HLA-B alleles for most subjects in the first cohort. Several of the top co-occurrence clusters appeared to be linked to parvovirus B19, influenza, CMV and Epstein-Barr virus, according to a later analysis. An association between a missense DCLRE1C variant and V-gene and J-gene trimming of TCR beta chains was found in a later genetic analysis and replicated in an independent cohort. In a later analysis, TCR association rates were found to vary across HLA loci, with the most associated TCRs seen for DRB1 alleles and the fewest for HLA-C alleles. In a later genetic analysis, fewer N-insertions in productive TCRs were reported among donors in an Asian-associated ancestry cluster than the roughly 670-donor mean. The earlier analysis of about 600 of the donors excluded over 15 rarely observed V segments, including chromosome 9 orphons, because counts were too low. In this cohort, only TCR beta chains were sequenced, and detectable features were limited by the absence of alpha or paired-chain data.

Comment on this clone: Its antigen remains unidentified. The record has no base qualities; no much larger clone is one base away.

Via the germline V gene, CDR1 is LGHNA and CDR2 YSLEER. V loses 4 bases of germline sequence and J loses 2 bases, and the interval between the two ends is 8 bases. From its cysteine to its phenylalanine, the CDR3 spans 13 amino acids. The CDR3 DNA has 39 bases and is translated from base 1. In total, approximately 700 healthy bone marrow donors made up the cohort. Cohort members were all nominally healthy when sampled, although unrecorded immune exposures were likely present. The donor tested CMV seronegative, placing the donor among the 350 or so seronegative members of the cohort. A peripheral blood sample was collected from each donor, and TCR beta sequencing was performed on peripheral blood mononuclear cells. Genomic DNA extraction from the blood cell samples was performed with the Qiagen DNeasy Blood Extraction Kit. The method behind the library was the immunoSEQ multiplex PCR assay. The multiplex PCR relied on a mix of 60 forward primers for TCR Vbeta segments and 13 reverse primers for TCR Jbeta segments. The CDR3 region of rearranged TCR beta genes was amplified from genomic DNA with a multiplex PCR assay. On the Illumina HiSeq System, the amplified TCR beta libraries were sequenced as 87-base-pair reads. Per the original workflow: In a later analysis, about 80 million unique TCR beta chains were counted across the 500 to 850 repertoires, and approximately 9.9 million of these chains were shared by at least two donors. Raw reads were error-corrected and collapsed into unique sequences with a nearest-neighbor algorithm that merged closely related sequences to remove PCR and sequencing errors. CDR3 sequences were aligned to IMGT reference sequences to assign V, D and J gene segments. For a sequence to be retained, a match of at least six nucleotides was required to both a V gene segment and a J gene segment. Rearrangements were classified as productive when the CDR3 lacked stop codons and remained in frame with V and J, and all other rearrangements were classified as non-productive. CDR3 was defined according to IMGT convention as the region running from the second conserved V-encoded cysteine to the conserved J-encoded phenylalanine. In an earlier analysis of some 550 of the donors, sequences lacking an unambiguous match to a single V gene segment were excluded. In an earlier analysis of approximately 610 of the donors, V segments were called functional above 56.7% productive rearrangements and were called segregating when the between-donor standard deviation exceeded 5%. A statistical classification framework was developed to diagnose cytomegalovirus status using the catalog of TCR beta chain sequences. In a later analysis, V and J genes were assigned by comparing TCR nucleotide sequences against IMGT/GENE-DB human TR gene sequences. The TCRdist pipeline was used in a later analysis to assign CDR3 sequences and most-parsimonious VDJ recombination scenarios. In a later analysis, each TCR beta chain was defined by its CDR3 amino acid sequence together with its V-gene family, and reads without a unique V-gene family were excluded. To address suspected cross-contamination and a sequencing artifact, a later analysis removed some 620 highly shared, low-generation-probability nucleotide sequences. In a later analysis, a clonal expansion index was calculated for each public chain from normalized within-repertoire ranks of inferred template counts. A later analysis computed generation probabilities with a VDJ recombination model fitted to out-of-frame rearrangements, and checked the results against IGoR. In a later analysis, TCR-TCR, TCR-HLA and TCR-CMV co-occurrence was scored with hypergeometric tests, and a repertoire-size bias correction was applied to TCR pairs. False discovery rates were estimated in a later analysis by permuting HLA or CMV assignments 20 times. In a later analysis, co-occurring TCRs were grouped using DBSCAN, and TCRdist sequence similarity was added for clustering within HLA-allele-positive subsets. Co-occurrence clustering excluded repertoires with fewer than 30,000 or more than 120,000 public chains, plus five with anomalous nucleotide sharing. Here the immuneACCESS table is served through TCRdb, limited to in-frame sequences with V and J called. Missing clones are a known gap in these copies; in checked studies unresolved V genes cover under half, and the rest lacks a known reason. D and trimming come from the DNA, and the V and J calls and clone size come from that table. Across this sample there are some 96,000 clones, with around 80% seen only once. More than 0.6% of the sample comes from the top ten.

The chain employs TRBV4-3 and TRBJ1-2; 6 matching bases give a weak D call of TRBD1. The sequence was collected from a woman aged 55-70 years in good health and CMV-seronegative. Sequencing used PBMCs. The nucleotides read TGCGCCAGCAGCCCTACAGGGAACTATGGCTACACCTTC. The resulting protein is CASSPTGNYGYTF.